The clone carrying this TCR beta chain was found many times. What it binds is unknown. Trimming stripped 0 bases from V and 8 bases from J, with 13 bases between. The CDR3 is 14 residues long. Germline V gene sequence: CDR1 LGHNA, CDR2 YNFKEQ. These data are taken from a study of blood T cells in healthy people across ages. PCR was performed a second time for roughly 7 to 11 cycles using a sample-barcoded 5' primer and a J-beta primer mix. TCRdb passed the 5' RACE reads through MiXCR, listing each CDR3 protein once. The profile shows 700,000 to 850,000 distinct CDR3 sequences, around 36% of them singletons. Study-level results: What prevented conclusive comparison of naive and antigen-experienced cells was that PBMCs were unsorted. A strong correlation was found between TCR beta diversity and the percentage of naive T cells.

The source is a man aged 18 to 35 in good health. The material sequenced was blood. The chain employs TRBV4-2 and TRBJ1-2, with D unresolved. The CDR3 DNA follows: TGTGCCAGCAGCCAAGATTTAGCAGGAGGAGGCTACACCTTC. This gives the protein CASSQDLAGGGYTF.